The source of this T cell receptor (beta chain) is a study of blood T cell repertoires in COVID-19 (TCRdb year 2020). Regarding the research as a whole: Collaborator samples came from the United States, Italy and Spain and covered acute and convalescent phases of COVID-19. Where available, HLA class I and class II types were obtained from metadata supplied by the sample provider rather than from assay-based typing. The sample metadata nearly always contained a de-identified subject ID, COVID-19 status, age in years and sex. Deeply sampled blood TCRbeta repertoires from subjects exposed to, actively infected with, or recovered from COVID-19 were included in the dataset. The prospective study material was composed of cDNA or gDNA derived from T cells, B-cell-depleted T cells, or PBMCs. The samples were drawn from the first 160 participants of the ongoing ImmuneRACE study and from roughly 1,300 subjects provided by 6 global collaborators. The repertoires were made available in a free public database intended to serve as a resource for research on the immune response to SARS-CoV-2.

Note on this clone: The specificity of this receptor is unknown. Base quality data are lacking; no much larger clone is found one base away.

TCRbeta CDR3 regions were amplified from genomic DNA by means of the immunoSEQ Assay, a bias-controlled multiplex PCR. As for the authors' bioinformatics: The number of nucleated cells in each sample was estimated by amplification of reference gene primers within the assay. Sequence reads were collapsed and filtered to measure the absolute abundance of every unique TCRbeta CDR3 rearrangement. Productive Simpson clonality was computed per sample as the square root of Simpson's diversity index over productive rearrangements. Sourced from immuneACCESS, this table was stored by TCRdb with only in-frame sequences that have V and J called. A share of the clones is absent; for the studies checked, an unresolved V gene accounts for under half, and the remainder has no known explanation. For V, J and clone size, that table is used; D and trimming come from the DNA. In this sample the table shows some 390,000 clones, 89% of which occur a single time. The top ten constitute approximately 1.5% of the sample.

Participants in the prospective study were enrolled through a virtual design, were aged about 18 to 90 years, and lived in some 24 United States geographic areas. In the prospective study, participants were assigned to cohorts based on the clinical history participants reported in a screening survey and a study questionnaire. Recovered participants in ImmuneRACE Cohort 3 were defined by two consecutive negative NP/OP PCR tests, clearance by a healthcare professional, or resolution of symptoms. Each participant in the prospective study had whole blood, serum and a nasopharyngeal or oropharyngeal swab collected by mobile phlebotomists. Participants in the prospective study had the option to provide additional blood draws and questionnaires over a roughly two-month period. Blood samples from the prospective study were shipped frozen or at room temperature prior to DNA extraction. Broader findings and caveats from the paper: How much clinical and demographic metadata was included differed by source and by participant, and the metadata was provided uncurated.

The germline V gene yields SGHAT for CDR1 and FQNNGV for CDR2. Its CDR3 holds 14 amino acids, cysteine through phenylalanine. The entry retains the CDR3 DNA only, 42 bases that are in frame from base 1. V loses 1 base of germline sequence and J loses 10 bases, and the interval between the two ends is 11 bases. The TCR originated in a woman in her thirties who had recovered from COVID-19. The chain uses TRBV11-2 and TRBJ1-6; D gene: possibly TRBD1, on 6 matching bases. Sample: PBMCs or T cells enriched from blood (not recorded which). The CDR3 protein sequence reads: CASSLGQVGSPLHF. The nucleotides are TGTGCCAGCAGCTTAGGACAGGTTGGGTCACCCCTCCACTTT. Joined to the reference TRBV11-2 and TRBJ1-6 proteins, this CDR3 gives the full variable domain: EAGVAQSPRYKIIEKRQSVAFWCNPISGHATLYWYQQILGQGPKLLIQFQNNGVVDDSQLPKDRFSAERLKGVDSTLKIQPAKLEDSAVYLCASSLGQVGSPLHFGNGTRLTVT.